The 31 T cell receptor beta chains given below trace back to one sample, sequenced in a study of cytomegalovirus exposure and HLA in healthy donors. Generated by immunoSEQ multiplex PCR, the TCRdb table keeps only in-frame clones and is missing some. The sample includes some 140,000 clones, approximately 86% of them seen just once. Sequencing used PBMCs. The source of these receptors is a man younger than 30 in good health and CMV-seropositive.

The V call is TRBV29-1, the J call TRBJ2-7; unclear D gene. Germline V gives CDR1 SQVTM, CDR2 ANQGSEA. The CDR3 runs to 14 residues. The ends were cut back, 4 bases at V and 0 bases at J, with 13 bases in the middle. CDR3 residues: CSVVGSSPSYEQYF. The CDR3 nucleotides read TGCAGCGTTGTGGGCAGCTCTCCCTCCTACGAGCAGTACTTC.

This rearrangement joins TRBV5-5 to TRBJ1-5, with D tentatively TRBD1 (6 bases). V shed 0 bases and J shed 2 bases, with 9 bases lying between them. The CDR3 is 15 amino acids. The germline gives CDR1 SGHKS, CDR2 YYEKEE (reference sequence). The CDR3 sequence: CASSLEGVGNQPQHF. The CDR3 nucleotides are TGTGCCAGCAGCTTGGAGGGGGTTGGCAATCAGCCCCAGCATTTT.

V and J are TRBV25-1 and TRBJ1-1; the match to TRBD1 covers 9 bases. The CDR3 loop spans 12 amino acids. The J segment lost 7 bases and the V segment lost 8 bases, leaving 5 bases of the junction unmatched. CDR1 is MGHDK and CDR2 is SYGVNS in the germline V gene. CDR3 region: CASLQGAGEAFF. CDR3 nucleotide sequence: TGTGCCAGCTTACAGGGGGCGGGTGAAGCTTTCTTT.

This chain connects TRBV7-3 to TRBJ2-7; perhaps TRBD1 as D (6 bases). CDR1 is SGHTA, CDR2 FQGTGA, per germline. The CDR3 covers 15 residues. The ends were cut back, 5 bases at V and 1 base at J, with 15 bases in the middle. The CDR3 loop reads CASSPGGTPSYEQYF. CDR3 sequence (DNA): TGTGCCAGCAGCCCCGGTGGGACACCTTCCTACGAGCAGTACTTC.

This clone was counted once. This chain links TRBV6-5 with TRBJ2-3; 10 nucleotides agree with TRBD2. Germline values: CDR1 MNHEY, CDR2 SVGAGI. This CDR3 is 14 amino acids long. Unmatched junction bases numbered 4, after V lost 6 bases and J lost 4 bases. The CDR3 reads CASRGSGRPDTQYF. In DNA, the CDR3 is TGTGCCAGCAGAGGTAGCGGGAGGCCAGATACGCAGTATTTT.

The chain links TRBV6-1 to TRBJ1-4, with 7 bases that match TRBD1. Trimming removed 7 bases from V and 6 bases from J; junction bases left unmatched: 11. Germline assignment: CDR1 MNHNS and CDR2 SASEGT. This CDR3 has 15 residues. The DNA of the CDR3 is TGTGCCAGCAAAGAGCAGGGACAGAGTTATGAAAAACTGTTTTTT. Translated, it gives CASKEQGQSYEKLFF.

The V gene is TRBV6-6, the J gene TRBJ2-7; D is undetermined. Trimming left V 4 bases short and J 7 bases short, with 8 bases between. The length of the CDR3 is 11 residues. Looked up from germline, CDR1 is MNHNY and CDR2 is SVGAGI (reference sequence). CDR3 in DNA: TGTGCCAGCAGTTCCGTTGCGGAGCAGTACTTC. It specifies CASSSVAEQYF.

The chain links TRBV15 to TRBJ2-1, with 14 bases fitting TRBD2. The germline V gene has CDR1 LNHNV and CDR2 YYDKDF (reference sequence). The CDR3 covers 16 residues. The J segment lost 10 bases and the V segment lost 5 bases, leaving 10 bases of the junction unmatched. CDR3 DNA: TGTGCCACCAGCCCGCACGGACTAGCGGGGGGTTGGGAGCAGTTCTTC. Translation gives CATSPHGLAGGWEQFF.

The genes are TRBV7-9 and TRBJ1-6; D is perhaps TRBD1 (5 bases). The CDR3 is 16 amino acids. Between the trimmed V and J ends, which lost 2 bases and 0 bases, there was a span of 8 bases. Germline loops: CDR1 SEHNR, CDR2 FQNEAQ (reference sequence). This chain's CDR3 is CASSLTDSSYNSPLHF. DNA of the CDR3: TGTGCCAGCAGCTTAACAGACAGCTCCTATAATTCACCCCTCCACTTT. The full variable domain, in which reference TRBV7-9 and TRBJ1-6 provide the parts outside the CDR3, is DTGVSQNPRHKITKRGQNVTFRCDPISEHNRLYWYRQTLGQGPEFLTYFQNEAQLEKSRLLSDRFSAERPKGSFSTLEIQRTEQGDSAMYLCASSLTDSSYNSPLHFGNGTRLTVT.

The chain is built from TRBV6-5 and TRBJ2-3; 8 nucleotides agree with TRBD2. Germline assignment: CDR1 MNHEY and CDR2 SVGAGI. Trimming cost V 6 bases and J 5 bases; bases outside gene matches: 7. CDR3 length: 14 amino acids. The CDR3 DNA follows: TGTGCCAGCAGCATAGCGGGGCGGGGAGATACGCAGTATTTT. Translation gives CASSIAGRGDTQYF.

The CDR3 bases are TGTGCCAGCAGTCCAGGGGGCGCGGGAGAAAAACTGTTTTTT. Translation: CASSPGGAGEKLFF. The J gene is TRBJ1-4, the V gene TRBV11-1; 8 bases align to TRBD1. V lost 6 bases to trimming and J lost 8 bases; unmatched junction nucleotides: 8. CDR1 and CDR2 (germline): SGHAT, FQDESV (reference sequence). This CDR3 is built from 14 residues. Looking up the rest from reference TRBV11-1 and TRBJ1-4 gives the full variable domain: EAEVAQSPRYKITEKSQAVAFWCDPISGHATLYWYRQILGQGPELLVQFQDESVVDDSQLPKDRFSAERLKGVDSTLKIQPAELGDSAMYLCASSPGGAGEKLFFGSGTQLSVL.

The chain recombines TRBV25-1 with TRBJ1-2; no clear D. The V end was cut by 1 base, the J end by 0 bases, with 12 bases between. Germline values: CDR1 MGHDK, CDR2 SYGVNS. The CDR3 is 16 residues long. The CDR3 bases are TGTGCCAGCAGTGAATCGGAACGACGGGCTAACTATGGCTACACCTTC. This gives the protein CASSESERRANYGYTF.

CDR3 in DNA: TGTGCCAGCAGCGTGGTCGGGGGGGCTACCCACAATGAGCAGTTCTTC. Protein sequence: CASSVVGGATHNEQFF. The chain carries TRBV9 and TRBJ2-1; 8 bases are a match to TRBD2. Per germline, CDR1 SGDLS and CDR2 YYNGEE. V trimming: 2 bases; J trimming: 5 bases; junction bases outside the gene matches: 9. This CDR3 has 16 amino acids.

The chain carries TRBV27 and TRBJ1-5; D unresolved. Per the germline V gene, CDR1 is MNHEY and CDR2 is SMNVEV (reference sequence). CDR3 length: 14 residues. The germline V and J ends were trimmed by 8 bases and 2 bases, with 13 bases remaining between them. DNA for the CDR3: TGTGCCAGCCGAGGGTCCTTGGGCAATCAGCCCCAGCATTTT. This sequence encodes CASRGSLGNQPQHF.

The gene calls are TRBV14 and TRBJ2-7, with D uncertain. Trimming removed 1 base from V and 8 bases from J, with 6 bases in between. This CDR3 region has 11 residues. Germline V gives CDR1 SGHDN, CDR2 FVKESK. As DNA, the CDR3 is TGTGCCAGCAGCCAAGTGAGCCAGCAGTACTTC. Its translation is CASSQVSQQYF.

This sequence joins TRBV6-5 and TRBJ2-7; 7 nucleotides line up with TRBD1. The CDR3 is made up of 15 amino acids. Trimming cost V 5 bases and J 1 base; bases outside gene matches: 8. The germline CDR1 and CDR2 sequences are MNHEY and SVGAGI. In DNA form, the CDR3 reads TGTGCCAGCAGTCAAGGGGGCAGGGGTTCCTACGAGCAGTACTTC. Encoded protein: CASSQGGRGSYEQYF.

The chain links TRBV5-1 to TRBJ1-1; D gene unclear. The CDR3 is made up of 13 amino acids. Deletions cut 0 bases from V and 8 bases from J, with 11 bases between. Germline V CDR1 and CDR2: SGHRS, YFSETQ. In DNA form, the CDR3 reads TGCGCCAGCAGCTTGGATCTGGGAGCAGAAGCTTTCTTT. Its protein is CASSLDLGAEAFF.

This clone is a singleton in its sample. CDR3 DNA sequence: TGTGCCACCAGCAGAGACCGTCAAAGGGGGACTGAAGCTTTCTTT. Translating gives CATSRDRQRGTEAFF. The V and J genes are TRBV15 and TRBJ1-1, with TRBD1 as a possible D gene (6 bases). V was cut by 0 bases and J by 5 bases, with 13 bases left in between. The CDR3 has 15 amino acids. Germline lookup yields CDR1 LNHNV and CDR2 YYDKDF (reference sequence).

This chain joins TRBV7-2 and TRBJ1-5; 8 bases fit TRBD1. Looked up from germline, CDR1 is SGHTA and CDR2 is FQGNSA. V dropped 2 bases and J dropped 2; count of bases not matched to a gene: 5. The CDR3 is 16 amino acids. CDR3 in DNA: TGTGCCAGCAGCTTACGGACAGGGTCAGGCAATCAGCCCCAGCATTTT. This gives the protein CASSLRTGSGNQPQHF.

This clone was counted a single time. The chain couples TRBV4-3 to TRBJ1-1, with 10 bases identical to TRBD1. Germline V CDR1 and CDR2: LGHNA, YSLEER. The CDR3 spans 15 residues. V was pared by 8 bases and J by 8 bases, with 14 bases of the junction left unmatched. CDR3 nucleotides: TGCGCCAGCGGACCAACCGGGACAGGGGTGGAAGAAGCTTTCTTT. It specifies CASGPTGTGVEEAFF.

The V call is TRBV4-3, the J call TRBJ2-3; 7 nucleotides agree with TRBD1. V shed 3 bases, J shed 4 bases, and the junction held 1 base outside the gene matches. The germline gives CDR1 LGHNA, CDR2 YSLEER. The CDR3 is made up of 13 amino acids. In nucleotides, the CDR3 is TGCGCCAGCAGCCAGACAGGGTCAGATACGCAGTATTTT. Translation gives CASSQTGSDTQYF.

J is TRBJ1-1 and V is TRBV7-9; 8 bases line up with TRBD1. The J segment lost 4 bases and the V segment lost 7 bases, leaving 5 bases of the junction unmatched. The CDR3 spans 13 residues. Germline V gene lookup returns CDR1 SEHNR and CDR2 FQNEAQ (reference sequence). In DNA, the CDR3 is TGTGCCAGCACTCAGGGGGCTCGCACTGAAGCTTTCTTT. It is translated as CASTQGARTEAFF.

The V call is TRBV7-2, the J call TRBJ2-6, with TRBD2 as a possible D gene (6 bases). Germline lookup yields CDR1 SGHTA and CDR2 FQGNSA. Trimming took off 6 bases at V and 0 bases at J, with 15 bases between the two ends. The CDR3 is 17 amino acids. The CDR3 protein is CASSPSGPNSGANVLTF. The CDR3, as DNA: TGTGCCAGCAGTCCCAGCGGGCCCAACTCTGGGGCCAACGTCCTGACTTTC.

This chain joins TRBV19 and TRBJ2-7; 9 positions match TRBD2. CDR3 length: 15 amino acids. The germline V gene encodes CDR1 LNHDA and CDR2 SQIVND (reference sequence). Unmatched junction bases numbered 5, after V lost 5 bases and J lost 0 bases. The CDR3 here is CASSDLAGASYEQYF. CDR3 coding DNA: TGTGCCAGTAGTGATTTAGCGGGAGCCTCCTACGAGCAGTACTTC.

The genes are TRBV2 and TRBJ2-7, with D unresolved. Looked up from germline, CDR1 is SNHLY and CDR2 is FYNNEI. V lost 8 bases and J lost 1, with 9 bases in between. This CDR3 comprises 12 residues. The CDR3 reads CASAGWSYEQYF. The CDR3 bases are TGTGCCAGCGCCGGTTGGTCCTACGAGCAGTACTTC.

To note about this clone: The sample holds other DNA sequences that translate to the same CDR3. In DNA form, the CDR3 reads TGTGCCAGCAGCCAAGCAGGGATGAACACTGAAGCTTTCTTT. This gives the protein CASSQAGMNTEAFF. The V gene is TRBV14, the J gene TRBJ1-1; the D gene is possibly TRBD1 (5 bases). V gave up 1 base and J gave up 0 bases, with 6 bases separating them. Germline loops: CDR1 SGHDN, CDR2 FVKESK. The CDR3 runs 14 residues.

This chain connects TRBV19 to TRBJ2-1; 7 bases line up with TRBD1. Germline CDR1 and CDR2: LNHDA and SQIVND (reference sequence). Unmatched junction bases numbered 12, after V lost 5 bases and J lost 8 bases. The CDR3 is 15 amino acids. The CDR3 DNA reads as TGTGCCAGTAGTCGGTACACAGGGGCTCGCGATGAGCAGTTCTTC. It is translated as CASSRYTGARDEQFF. The complete variable domain, with remaining parts taken from reference TRBV19 and TRBJ2-1, reads DGGITQSPKYLFRKEGQNVTLSCEQNLNHDAMYWYRQDPGQGLRLIYYSQIVNDFQKGDIAEGYSVSREKKESFPLTVTSAQKNPTAFYLCASSRYTGARDEQFFGPGTRLTVL.

The chain employs TRBV5-8 and TRBJ2-7; 8 bases are shared with TRBD1. The CDR3 contains 12 residues. The V segment lost 3 bases and the J segment 5 bases; nucleotides outside the gene matches: 1. Germline V lookup: CDR1 SGHTS, CDR2 YDEGEE. CDR3 nucleotide sequence: TGTGCCAGCAGCTCACAGGGGGACGAGCAGTACTTC. Translated: CASSSQGDEQYF.

V and J are TRBV21-1 and TRBJ2-7; the table assigns TRBD2, which was not confirmed against the DNA. TRBV21-1 is termed a pseudogene. There are 16 residues in the CDR3. This CDR3 is CASSKPWGGPGYEQYF. CDR3 DNA: TGTGCCAGCAGCAAACCCTGGGGGGGACCGGGCTACGAGCAGTACTTC.

The J gene is TRBJ2-7, the V gene TRBV15; weak D call: TRBD1 (7 bases). Looked up from germline, CDR1 is LNHNV and CDR2 is YYDKDF (reference sequence). CDR3 length: 16 amino acids. The germline V and J ends were trimmed by 1 base and 0 bases, with 13 bases remaining between them. CDR3 nucleotide sequence: TGTGCCACCAGCAGAGGGAGGGGGCTCCCCTCCTACGAGCAGTACTTC. Protein: CATSRGRGLPSYEQYF.

In its sample, this clone was seen once. The chain is built from TRBV7-2 and TRBJ1-2; 9 positions match TRBD1. CDR3 size: 15 residues. Germline V lookup: CDR1 SGHTA, CDR2 FQGNSA. J lost 4 bases, V lost 4 bases, and 7 bases had no gene match. CDR3 region: CASSSQGADIYGYTF. The CDR3 nucleotides read TGTGCCAGCAGCTCACAGGGGGCGGATATCTATGGCTACACCTTC.